A selection of T cell receptor beta chains follows, all from one sample in a study of blood T cell repertoires in COVID-19. Using immunoSEQ multiplex PCR, the repertoire was profiled, and TCRdb retains in-frame clones only, with some absent. The sample contains approximately 140,000 clones, approximately 86% of which appear only once. The specimen sequenced was peripheral blood. All receptors come from an older woman with active or convalescent COVID-19. CDR3s include the opening cysteine and the closing phenylalanine or tryptophan. The D gene is left open where the match is weak. Some rows have no size entry. The others give once, few or many, or a class for an expanded clone.

j_call: TRBJ2-2; d_call: -; v_call: TRBV13; clone_size: -; cdr3_aa: CASSELQGSNTGELFF; cdr3_nt: TGTGCCAGCAGCGAATTACAGGGATCGAACACCGGGGAGCTGTTTTTT
j_call: TRBJ1-3; d_call: -; v_call: TRBV6-2/TRBV6-3; clone_size: -; cdr3_aa: CASSYAWGGGNTIYF; cdr3_nt: TGTGCCAGCAGTTACGCTTGGGGAGGCGGAAACACCATATATTTT
j_call: TRBJ1-2; d_call: -; v_call: TRBV10-3; clone_size: -; cdr3_aa: CAIRARDYGYTF; cdr3_nt: TGTGCCATCAGAGCCCGGGACTATGGCTACACCTTC
j_call: TRBJ1-5; d_call: -; v_call: TRBV18; clone_size: -; cdr3_aa: CASSPGQERNQPQHF; cdr3_nt: TGTGCCAGCTCACCGGGGCAGGAGCGCAATCAGCCCCAGCATTTT
j_call: TRBJ2-2; d_call: -; v_call: TRBV11-3; clone_size: few; cdr3_aa: CASSFRDTALNTGELFF; cdr3_nt: TGTGCCAGCAGCTTCCGGGACACCGCCCTGAACACCGGGGAGCTGTTTTTT
j_call: TRBJ1-3; d_call: -; v_call: TRBV5-4; clone_size: -; cdr3_aa: CASSGDFSRGNTIYF; cdr3_nt: TGTGCCAGCAGCGGGGACTTTTCAAGGGGAAACACCATATATTTT
j_call: TRBJ1-4; d_call: -; v_call: TRBV2; clone_size: -; cdr3_aa: CATTEGVRYEKLFF; cdr3_nt: TGTGCCACTACCGAGGGGGTCCGGTATGAAAAACTGTTTTTT
j_call: TRBJ1-2; d_call: TRBD1; v_call: TRBV4-3; clone_size: -; cdr3_aa: CASSHVTGPGYTF; cdr3_nt: TGCGCCAGCAGCCATGTGACAGGGCCTGGCTACACCTTC
j_call: TRBJ2-5; d_call: -; v_call: TRBV12-3/TRBV12-4; clone_size: -; cdr3_aa: CASKVGGQETQYF; cdr3_nt: TGTGCCAGCAAAGTCGGAGGGCAAGAGACCCAGTACTTC
j_call: TRBJ2-1; d_call: TRBD1; v_call: TRBV4-1; clone_size: -; cdr3_aa: CASSQDPGTGDNEQFF; cdr3_nt: TGCGCCAGCAGCCAAGATCCCGGGACAGGGGACAATGAGCAGTTCTTC
j_call: TRBJ1-3; d_call: -; v_call: TRBV14; clone_size: -; cdr3_aa: CATEAGNTIYF; cdr3_nt: TGTGCCACCGAGGCTGGAAACACCATATATTTT
j_call: TRBJ1-1; d_call: TRBD1; v_call: TRBV12-3/TRBV12-4; clone_size: -; cdr3_aa: CASSQGGHTEAFF; cdr3_nt: TGTGCCAGCAGTCAGGGGGGTCACACTGAAGCTTTCTTT
j_call: TRBJ1-2; d_call: -; v_call: TRBV7-3; clone_size: -; cdr3_aa: CASSLTAGNYGYTF; cdr3_nt: TGTGCCAGCAGCTTAACGGCGGGGAACTATGGCTACACCTTC
j_call: TRBJ1-4; d_call: -; v_call: TRBV4-3; clone_size: -; cdr3_aa: CASSQDIAGTGGEKLFF; cdr3_nt: TGCGCCAGCAGCCAAGATATTGCCGGGACTGGGGGTGAAAAACTGTTTTTT
j_call: TRBJ1-2; d_call: -; v_call: TRBV14; clone_size: -; cdr3_aa: CASSRYYDGGGYTF; cdr3_nt: TGTGCCAGCAGCCGATACTACGATGGCGGTGGCTACACCTTC
j_call: TRBJ1-3; d_call: -; v_call: TRBV19; clone_size: -; cdr3_aa: CASSTSGNTIYF; cdr3_nt: TGTGCCAGTAGTACAAGCGGAAACACCATATATTTT
j_call: TRBJ2-2; d_call: TRBD2; v_call: TRBV30; clone_size: once; cdr3_aa: CAWSKRGGYTGELFF; cdr3_nt: TGTGCCTGGAGTAAGCGGGGGGGGTACACCGGGGAGCTGTTTTTT
j_call: TRBJ2-5; d_call: TRBD1; v_call: TRBV6-2/TRBV6-3; clone_size: -; cdr3_aa: CASSKTPGQGRRETQYF; cdr3_nt: TGTGCCAGCAGTAAGACCCCGGGACAGGGGAGACGTGAGACCCAGTACTTC
j_call: TRBJ1-2; d_call: -; v_call: TRBV19; clone_size: -; cdr3_aa: CASSIDPGIYGYTF; cdr3_nt: TGTGCCAGTAGTATAGATCCCGGGATCTATGGCTACACCTTC
j_call: TRBJ2-3; d_call: -; v_call: TRBV6-5; clone_size: -; cdr3_aa: CASSPELSTDTQYF; cdr3_nt: TGTGCCAGCAGCCCCGAGCTCAGCACAGATACGCAGTATTTT
j_call: TRBJ2-2; d_call: TRBD2; v_call: TRBV6-2/TRBV6-3; clone_size: -; cdr3_aa: CASSWTSGVYTGELFF; cdr3_nt: TGTGCCAGCAGTTGGACTAGCGGGGTGTACACCGGGGAGCTGTTTTTT
j_call: TRBJ1-1; d_call: TRBD1; v_call: TRBV5-4; clone_size: -; cdr3_aa: CASSGPGQGSTEAFF; cdr3_nt: TGTGCCAGCAGCGGACCGGGACAGGGGAGCACTGAAGCTTTCTTT
j_call: TRBJ1-2; d_call: TRBD1; v_call: TRBV19; clone_size: once; cdr3_aa: CASRLGQGRGYTF; cdr3_nt: TGTGCCAGTAGACTTGGACAGGGGAGGGGCTACACCTTC
j_call: TRBJ1-1; d_call: -; v_call: TRBV30; clone_size: few; cdr3_aa: CAEQEKNTEAFF; cdr3_nt: TGTGCCGAACAGGAGAAGAACACTGAAGCTTTCTTT
j_call: TRBJ2-1; d_call: -; v_call: TRBV9; clone_size: once; cdr3_aa: CASSDGTEGYNEQFF; cdr3_nt: TGTGCCAGCAGCGACGGGACTGAGGGCTACAATGAGCAGTTCTTC
j_call: TRBJ2-7; d_call: TRBD2; v_call: TRBV5-4; clone_size: -; cdr3_aa: CASSYSGGPYEQYF; cdr3_nt: TGTGCCAGCAGTTATAGCGGGGGGCCCTACGAGCAGTACTTC
j_call: TRBJ2-2; d_call: TRBD1; v_call: TRBV30; clone_size: -; cdr3_aa: CAWRIRDRGNTGELFF; cdr3_nt: TGTGCCTGGAGAATCAGGGACAGGGGGAACACCGGGGAGCTGTTTTTT
j_call: TRBJ2-7; d_call: -; v_call: TRBV9; clone_size: -; cdr3_aa: CASSVGGGVRVDEQYF; cdr3_nt: TGTGCCAGCAGCGTAGGAGGGGGGGTAAGAGTAGACGAGCAGTACTTC
j_call: TRBJ1-6; d_call: -; v_call: TRBV5-6; clone_size: -; cdr3_aa: CASSNDGRGSPLHF; cdr3_nt: TGTGCCAGCAGCAACGACGGACGGGGTTCACCCCTCCACTTT
j_call: TRBJ1-6; d_call: -; v_call: TRBV27; clone_size: -; cdr3_aa: CASSLSGGNSPLHF; cdr3_nt: TGTGCCAGCAGTTTATCGGGCGGGAATTCACCCCTCCACTTT
j_call: TRBJ2-1; d_call: -; v_call: TRBV5-5; clone_size: few; cdr3_aa: CASSLTPQSTYNEQFF; cdr3_nt: TGTGCCAGCAGCTTGACGCCACAGTCCACCTACAATGAGCAGTTCTTC
j_call: TRBJ1-5; d_call: -; v_call: TRBV19; clone_size: few; cdr3_aa: CASKTMGGAGGNQPQHF; cdr3_nt: TGTGCCAGTAAAACGATGGGGGGCGCGGGAGGCAATCAGCCCCAGCATTTT
j_call: TRBJ2-1; d_call: TRBD2; v_call: TRBV5-1; clone_size: -; cdr3_aa: CASSRATSGGANEQFF; cdr3_nt: TGCGCCAGCAGCAGGGCAACTAGCGGGGGGGCCAATGAGCAGTTCTTC
j_call: TRBJ1-6; d_call: TRBD1; v_call: TRBV5-1; clone_size: -; cdr3_aa: CASSSLGDSYNSPLHF; cdr3_nt: TGCGCCAGCAGTAGTTTGGGGGACAGTTATAATTCACCCCTCCACTTT
j_call: TRBJ1-4; d_call: -; v_call: TRBV6-5; clone_size: -; cdr3_aa: CASSPSGDEKLFF; cdr3_nt: TGTGCCAGCAGCCCCTCGGGGGATGAAAAACTGTTTTTT
j_call: TRBJ1-1; d_call: TRBD1; v_call: TRBV6-6; clone_size: -; cdr3_aa: CASRRITGGAGNTEAFF; cdr3_nt: TGTGCCAGCAGACGAATTACAGGGGGCGCAGGGAACACTGAAGCTTTCTTT
j_call: TRBJ1-1; d_call: -; v_call: TRBV6-5; clone_size: -; cdr3_aa: CASRGGQVNTEAFF; cdr3_nt: TGTGCCAGCAGGGGGGGGCAGGTGAACACTGAAGCTTTCTTT
j_call: TRBJ1-1; d_call: -; v_call: TRBV6-2/TRBV6-3; clone_size: -; cdr3_aa: CASSYSGGNTEAFF; cdr3_nt: TGTGCCAGCAGTTACTCTGGCGGGAACACTGAAGCTTTCTTT
j_call: TRBJ2-7; d_call: TRBD1; v_call: TRBV6-6; clone_size: -; cdr3_aa: CASKGDRESGEQYF; cdr3_nt: TGTGCCAGCAAGGGGGACAGGGAAAGTGGTGAGCAGTACTTC
j_call: TRBJ1-1; d_call: -; v_call: TRBV6-5; clone_size: -; cdr3_aa: CASTRGTEAFF; cdr3_nt: TGTGCCAGCACTCGCGGCACTGAAGCTTTCTTT
j_call: TRBJ1-2; d_call: -; v_call: TRBV19; clone_size: -; cdr3_aa: CASSIEGQGSNYGYTF; cdr3_nt: TGTGCCAGTAGTATAGAGGGGCAGGGATCTAACTATGGCTACACCTTC
j_call: TRBJ2-1; d_call: TRBD1; v_call: TRBV29-1; clone_size: -; cdr3_aa: CSFRQGVFNEQFF; cdr3_nt: TGCAGCTTCCGGCAGGGGGTTTTCAATGAGCAGTTCTTC
j_call: TRBJ1-2; d_call: -; v_call: TRBV6-2/TRBV6-3; clone_size: few; cdr3_aa: CASSDSSNYGYTF; cdr3_nt: TGTGCCAGCAGCGACAGCTCTAACTATGGCTACACCTTC
j_call: TRBJ1-1; d_call: TRBD1; v_call: TRBV4-3; clone_size: -; cdr3_aa: CASSRKMTSTGGLPEAFF; cdr3_nt: TGCGCCAGCAGCCGAAAAATGACGTCGACAGGGGGCCTACCGGAAGCTTTCTTT
j_call: TRBJ1-2; d_call: -; v_call: TRBV12-3/TRBV12-4; clone_size: -; cdr3_aa: CASSHPNYGYTF; cdr3_nt: TGTGCCAGCAGTCATCCTAACTATGGCTACACCTTC
j_call: TRBJ2-2; d_call: -; v_call: TRBV3-1/TRBV3-2; clone_size: -; cdr3_aa: CASSQGRAGELFF; cdr3_nt: TGTGCCAGCAGCCAAGGGCGGGCCGGGGAGCTGTTTTTT
j_call: TRBJ2-1; d_call: -; v_call: TRBV6-1; clone_size: once; cdr3_aa: CASSDTQDEQFF; cdr3_nt: TGTGCCAGCAGTGATACTCAGGATGAGCAGTTCTTC
j_call: TRBJ1-1; d_call: TRBD1; v_call: TRBV19; clone_size: few; cdr3_aa: CASSIRDREVNTEAFF; cdr3_nt: TGTGCCAGTAGTATCCGGGACAGGGAAGTAAACACTGAAGCTTTCTTT
j_call: TRBJ2-7; d_call: TRBD1; v_call: TRBV7-2; clone_size: -; cdr3_aa: CASSLGPDRGGEQYF; cdr3_nt: TGTGCCAGCAGCTTAGGACCGGACAGGGGTGGGGAGCAGTACTTC
j_call: TRBJ1-4; d_call: -; v_call: TRBV4-1; clone_size: -; cdr3_aa: CASSQLQGYGEKLFF; cdr3_nt: TGCGCCAGCAGCCAATTGCAGGGGTATGGGGAAAAACTGTTTTTT
j_call: TRBJ2-3; d_call: -; v_call: TRBV10-3; clone_size: -; cdr3_aa: CAIMARGDSTDTQYF; cdr3_nt: TGTGCCATCATGGCCAGGGGAGACAGCACAGATACGCAGTATTTT
j_call: TRBJ2-3; d_call: TRBD1; v_call: TRBV5-1; clone_size: -; cdr3_aa: CASSLKGQGSTDTQYF; cdr3_nt: TGCGCCAGCAGCTTAAAAGGACAGGGGAGCACAGATACGCAGTATTTT
j_call: TRBJ2-1; d_call: TRBD1; v_call: TRBV7-9; clone_size: -; cdr3_aa: CASSLGDRGHGEQFF; cdr3_nt: TGTGCCAGCAGCTTAGGGGACAGGGGGCATGGGGAGCAGTTCTTC
j_call: TRBJ1-2; d_call: TRBD1; v_call: TRBV2; clone_size: -; cdr3_aa: CASSGGTGGGYTF; cdr3_nt: TGTGCCAGCAGCGGTGGGACAGGCGGAGGCTACACCTTC
j_call: TRBJ2-3; d_call: TRBD2; v_call: TRBV2; clone_size: once; cdr3_aa: CASRKGLAGDTQYF; cdr3_nt: TGTGCCAGCAGGAAGGGACTAGCGGGAGATACGCAGTATTTT
j_call: TRBJ1-2; d_call: -; v_call: TRBV7-9; clone_size: -; cdr3_aa: CASSLDIPYGYTF; cdr3_nt: TGTGCCAGCAGCCTGGACATCCCCTATGGCTACACCTTC
j_call: TRBJ2-3; d_call: -; v_call: TRBV6-5; clone_size: -; cdr3_aa: CASSPTTGDTQYF; cdr3_nt: TGTGCCAGCAGTCCCACGACGGGAGATACGCAGTATTTT
j_call: TRBJ2-5; d_call: -; v_call: TRBV3-1/TRBV3-2; clone_size: -; cdr3_aa: CASNKQGPETQYF; cdr3_nt: TGTGCCAGCAACAAACAGGGTCCAGAGACCCAGTACTTC
j_call: TRBJ1-2; d_call: -; v_call: TRBV6-5; clone_size: -; cdr3_aa: CASSSSYFYGYTF; cdr3_nt: TGTGCCAGCAGTTCTAGCTACTTCTATGGCTACACCTTC